Included here is one T cell receptor beta chain sequence, with context. This sample is part of a study of blood T cell repertoires in COVID-19. Study details: Collection of acute and convalescent COVID-19 samples took place in the United States, Italy and Spain. In each case, the material was cDNA or gDNA derived from T cells, B-cell-depleted T cells, or PBMCs.

Per the germline V gene, CDR1 is LNHDA and CDR2 is SQIVND (reference sequence). This CDR3 is built from 18 residues. Trimming took 5 bases from V and 3 from J; bases not matched to a gene: 14. Authors' methods: Counts of nucleated cells, estimated from reference gene primer amplification, were obtained. Assay: immunoSEQ multiplex PCR; the TCRdb copy retains only in-frame clones and omits some. The V and J calls and clone size come from that table; D and trimming were worked out from the DNA. The sample carries 90,000 to 130,000 clones, 70% to 90% recorded once. This sequence joins TRBV19 and TRBJ2-1, with 9 bases that match TRBD2. The sample comprised peripheral blood. This TCR was sampled from a human donor in a cohort sampled during active COVID-19. CDR3 in amino acids: CASSPRGVAGAYYNEQFF. The DNA of the CDR3 is TGTGCCAGTAGTCCCCGCGGGGTAGCGGGAGCCTACTACAATGAGCAGTTCTTC.